This is a list of T cell receptor beta chains from one sample in a study of blood T cell repertoires in COVID-19. TCRdb keeps only in-frame clones here, not all; method: immunoSEQ multiplex PCR. The table records fewer than 500,000 clones, about nine tenths of them present only once. Sequencing used PBMCs or T cells enriched from blood (not recorded which). These receptors all stem from a woman between 18 and 29 years old who had recovered from COVID-19. Both conserved end residues are part of each CDR3. Each record gives: clone size, D gene, V gene, J gene, CDR3 DNA, CDR3 protein. A D gene is named only where the DNA matches it firmly. Part of the rows lack a size; the others show once, few, many or a class for expanded clones.

NA	TRBD1	TRBV2	TRBJ1-2	TGTGCCAGCACGTCCCAACAGGGGGTCCATGGCTACACCTTC	CASTSQQGVHGYTF
NA	NA	TRBV28	TRBJ1-4	TGTGCCAGCAGTTTAGCTGGGAGGGGAGACGAAAAACTGTTTTTT	CASSLAGRGDEKLFF
NA	NA	TRBV5-1	TRBJ2-7	TGCGCCAGCAGCTTAGGATGGGGAGGCTCCTACGAGCAGTACTTC	CASSLGWGGSYEQYF
NA	TRBD1	TRBV5-1	TRBJ2-7	TGCGCCAGCAGCGCGGGACAGGGGGCAGGCGAGCAGTACTTC	CASSAGQGAGEQYF
NA	NA	TRBV5-6	TRBJ2-5	TGTGCCAGCAGCACCCTTACAGAGATACAAGAGACCCAGTACTTC	CASSTLTEIQETQYF
once	TRBD1	TRBV19	TRBJ2-2	TGTGCCAGTAGTTTCCCCGGACAGGGGGCCGGCGGGGAGCTGTTTTTT	CASSFPGQGAGGELFF
NA	TRBD1	TRBV6-1	TRBJ1-2	TGTGCCAGCAGTGACATCTCGGGACAGGGGGCTGGCTACACCTTC	CASSDISGQGAGYTF
NA	TRBD1	TRBV30	TRBJ2-3	TGTGCCTGGACCCGACAGGGGGTAGATACGCAGTATTTT	CAWTRQGVDTQYF
NA	NA	TRBV11-3	TRBJ2-7	TGTGCCAGCAGCCCCTTGGGCAGCTCCTACGAGCAGTACTTC	CASSPLGSSYEQYF
NA	TRBD2	TRBV4-1	TRBJ2-3	TGCGCCAGCAGCCAAGATCTTGGTCGGGGGGACACAGATACGCAGTATTTT	CASSQDLGRGDTDTQYF
NA	NA	TRBV5-1	TRBJ1-2	TGCGCCAGCAGCTCGGAGGTGGGGAACTATGGCTACACCTTC	CASSSEVGNYGYTF
NA	NA	TRBV19	TRBJ2-5	TGTGCCAGTAGTCGGCAGGGCCAAGAGACCCAGTACTTC	CASSRQGQETQYF
NA	NA	TRBV5-1	TRBJ2-3	TGCGCCAGCAGCTTGAATCCAGGCCCGGGCACAGATACGCAGTATTTT	CASSLNPGPGTDTQYF
NA	TRBD1	TRBV7-3	TRBJ1-6	TGTGCCAGCAGCTTAAGTCCCGGGACAGGAATCCACTTT	CASSLSPGTGIHF
NA	TRBD1	TRBV4-1	TRBJ1-6	TGCGCCAGCAGCCAAATAGGACAGGGGAATTCACCCCTCCACTTT	CASSQIGQGNSPLHF
NA	TRBD2	TRBV6-5	TRBJ2-1	TGTGCCAGCCTACTAGCGGGGGGGGGAGGTGAGCAGTTCTTC	CASLLAGGGGEQFF
NA	NA	TRBV24-1	TRBJ2-1	TGTGCCACCAGTGATTCCCTGCTCGAGGTAAGGCAGTTCTTC	CATSDSLLEVRQFF
few	NA	TRBV6-5	TRBJ1-3	TGTGCCAGCCAGGTCGAAGAAGCCATATATTTT	CASQVEEAIYF
once	NA	TRBV5-5	TRBJ1-3	TGTGCCAGCAGCACCCAGGGCCCTGGAAACACCATATATTTT	CASSTQGPGNTIYF
NA	NA	TRBV19	TRBJ1-2	TGTGCCAGTAACACAGGGTTCCGCAATGGCTACACCTTC	CASNTGFRNGYTF
NA	NA	TRBV21-1	TRBJ2-7	TGTGCCAGCAGCAACGACTCGGATCCCTACGAGCAGTACTTC	CASSNDSDPYEQYF
NA	NA	TRBV12-3/TRBV12-4	TRBJ1-1	TGTGCCAGCACTCTAGGGGTGAACACTGAAGCTTTCTTT	CASTLGVNTEAFF
NA	NA	TRBV3-1/TRBV3-2	TRBJ1-2	TGTGCCAGCAGCCAAGTTGGGGGGGACTATGGCTACACCTTC	CASSQVGGDYGYTF
NA	TRBD1	TRBV11-2	TRBJ2-1	TGTGCCAGCAGCTTGAAGGGACAGCACCCCAATGAGCAGTTCTTC	CASSLKGQHPNEQFF
once	NA	TRBV19	TRBJ1-2	TGTGCCAGTAGTATGACAGGAGAGGGCTATGGCTACACCTTC	CASSMTGEGYGYTF
NA	TRBD1	TRBV10-3	TRBJ2-1	TGTGCCATCAGTCTTGGACAGGGGGAAGAAAATGAGCAGTTCTTC	CAISLGQGEENEQFF
NA	NA	TRBV19	TRBJ1-2	TGTGCCGCCTGGGGCGGCCGGGCCCAAACCGCTAACTATGGCTACACCTTC	CAAWGGRAQTANYGYTF
NA	NA	TRBV28	TRBJ2-5	TGTGCCAGCAGTTCGAGCGGTCCAGAGACCCAGTACTTC	CASSSSGPETQYF
NA	TRBD1	TRBV27	TRBJ2-7	TGTGCCAGCAGTTTAGGGACAGCCTACGAGCAGTACTTC	CASSLGTAYEQYF
NA	NA	TRBV6-2/TRBV6-3	TRBJ2-2	TGTGCCAGCAGTTACTCGATGGGGGGTCCCGGGGAGCTGTTTTTT	CASSYSMGGPGELFF
NA	NA	TRBV30	TRBJ1-3	TGTGCCTGGAGTTTCAAGGGGGGAAACACCATATATTTT	CAWSFKGGNTIYF
NA	NA	TRBV28	TRBJ1-5	TGTGCCAGCAGTCGTCAGGGCAATCAGCCCCAGCATTTT	CASSRQGNQPQHF
NA	TRBD1	TRBV20-1	TRBJ2-2	TGCAGTGCTAGTAACTCCCGGGACAGGGTCACCGGGGAGCTGTTTTTT	CSASNSRDRVTGELFF
few	NA	TRBV7-9	TRBJ1-5	TGTGCCAGCAGCTTAGTTCCGGGTAGCAATCAGCCCCAGCATTTT	CASSLVPGSNQPQHF
NA	NA	TRBV20-1	TRBJ1-6	TGCAGTGCTGGTGGAACACAGGCGAATTCACCCCTCCACTTT	CSAGGTQANSPLHF
NA	NA	TRBV10-3	TRBJ1-1	TGTGCCATCAAGGGGTCCGGGGACCCTCGGGGGACCACTGAAGCTTTCTTT	CAIKGSGDPRGTTEAFF
NA	TRBD2	TRBV6-5	TRBJ2-5	TGTGCCAGCACCCTATCTGCGGGGGGCCAAGAGACCCAGTACTTC	CASTLSAGGQETQYF
NA	NA	TRBV4-1	TRBJ1-1	TGCGCCAGCAGCCAAGTGGGCGGGGGGAACACTGAAGCTTTCTTT	CASSQVGGGNTEAFF
NA	NA	TRBV15	TRBJ1-2	TGTGCCACCAGCTCCCTCCAAGGGGTAGATAACTATGGCTACACCTTC	CATSSLQGVDNYGYTF
NA	NA	TRBV28	TRBJ2-7	TGTGCCAGCAGGTTAGGGGGGGGCCACGAGCAGTACTTC	CASRLGGGHEQYF
NA	TRBD2	TRBV6-4	TRBJ2-2	TGTGCCAGCAGTGACTCGACTAGCGGGGGAACCGGGGAGCTGTTTTTT	CASSDSTSGGTGELFF
once	NA	TRBV21-1	TRBJ1-1	TGTGCCAGCAGCGGATGTACAGGGTCGGCTGAAGCTTTCTTT	CASSGCTGSAEAFF
NA	NA	TRBV7-2	TRBJ1-1	TGTGCCAGCAGCTTTTCCCGAGCGGGGGACACTGAAGCTTTCTTT	CASSFSRAGDTEAFF
NA	NA	TRBV23-1	TRBJ2-5	TGCGCCAGCAGTCAGCGGGACAGAAAACTTAGGATGGGCCAGTACTTC	CASSQRDRKLRMGQYF
NA	TRBD1	TRBV12-5	TRBJ1-1	TGTGCTAGTGGTTCGACCGGACAGGGGAAGGACACTGAAGCTTTCTTT	CASGSTGQGKDTEAFF
NA	NA	TRBV5-1	TRBJ1-2	TGCGCCAGCAGGGGGTCCGACAGTTACACCTTC	CASRGSDSYTF
NA	TRBD1	TRBV29-1	TRBJ1-2	TGCAGCGTTTGGACAGGGGCGGGTGGCTACACCTTC	CSVWTGAGGYTF
NA	TRBD2	TRBV7-9	TRBJ2-5	TGTGCCAGCAGCTTAGGTGTCGGGGGGGAGACCCAGTACTTC	CASSLGVGGETQYF
once	NA	TRBV5-6	TRBJ2-1	TGTGCCAGCAGCTCCTTACAGATTGAGCAGTTCTTC	CASSSLQIEQFF
once	TRBD1	TRBV7-6	TRBJ1-6	TGTGCCAGCAGCCCGACCGGGACAGGGCCTTTTTCACCCCTCCACTTT	CASSPTGTGPFSPLHF
NA	NA	TRBV19	TRBJ1-1	TGTGCCAGTAGTCCCTTCGGGGGGGAGAGAACTGAAGCTTTCTTT	CASSPFGGERTEAFF
NA	NA	TRBV10-1	TRBJ2-3	TGCGCCAGCAGTGACCGGAGAGGGGATACGCAGTATTTT	CASSDRRGDTQYF
NA	NA	TRBV5-1	TRBJ2-2	TGCGCCAGCAGGCCCGACACAGACACCGGGGAGCTGTTTTTT	CASRPDTDTGELFF